This passage covers 14 T cell receptor beta chains from one sample sequenced in a study of blood T cell repertoires in COVID-19. Produced via immunoSEQ multiplex PCR; TCRdb's table is partial and in-frame only. This sample has some 230,000 clones, with 85% found just once. Specimen: peripheral blood. The receptors originated from a man in his fifties or sixties who had recovered from COVID-19.

The chain has TRBV2 and TRBJ2-5; 9 nucleotides align to TRBD2. This CDR3 has 15 amino acids. In germline, CDR1 is SNHLY, CDR2 FYNNEI. Losses at the gene ends were 8 bases for V and 7 bases for J; bases not matched to a gene: 14. CDR3 protein: CASRLLIAGDGTQYF. CDR3 DNA: TGTGCCAGCCGGTTGTTGATAGCGGGAGATGGGACCCAGTACTTC.

A single count supports this clone. The chain has TRBV6-6 and TRBJ2-1; D is perhaps TRBD1 (5 bases). The CDR3 is made up of 11 amino acids. V was cut by 8 bases and J by 8 bases, with 10 bases left in between. Germline CDR1 reads MNHNY; CDR2 reads SVGAGI (reference sequence). As DNA, the CDR3 is TGTGCCAGCGCAGGGTTCGATGAGCAGTTCTTC. It is translated as CASAGFDEQFF.

This clone was seen only a few times. The V and J genes are TRBV4-1 and TRBJ2-7; D is unresolved. The V gene lost 1 base and the J gene lost 5 bases, with 9 bases spanning the gap. Germline values: CDR1 MGHRA, CDR2 YSYEKL. The CDR3 is 13 residues long. The CDR3: CASSQAPLDEQYF. CDR3 sequence (DNA): TGCGCCAGCAGCCAAGCTCCCCTAGACGAGCAGTACTTC.

This clone turned up a few times. The rearrangement uses TRBV5-1 and TRBJ2-7; TRBD2 matches 7 bases. The CDR3 is made up of 13 amino acids. V shed 4 bases, J shed 3 bases, and the junction held 4 bases outside the gene matches. Germline V gene data show CDR1 as SGHRS and CDR2 as YFSETQ. CDR3 loop: CASSRGLFYEQYF. The CDR3 DNA is TGCGCCAGCAGCCGGGGACTATTCTACGAGCAGTACTTC.

The rearrangement links TRBV11-2 to TRBJ1-2; D possibly corresponds to TRBD1 (5 bases). CDR3 size: 14 residues. Germline V gene lookup returns CDR1 SGHAT and CDR2 FQNNGV. The V end lost 1 base, the J end lost 4 bases, and 10 bases lay between the germline ends. CDR3 residues: CASSLGRASYGYTF. CDR3 coding DNA: TGTGCCAGCAGCTTAGGCAGGGCCTCCTATGGCTACACCTTC.

This clone was found many times. This chain joins TRBV7-9 and TRBJ1-6; 9 bases line up with TRBD1. Per germline, CDR1 SEHNR and CDR2 FQNEAQ (reference sequence). CDR3 size: 14 residues. J lost 8 bases, V lost 3 bases, and 2 bases had no gene match. The CDR3 sequence: CASSLGQGHSPLHF. The CDR3 DNA sequence: TGTGCCAGCAGCTTGGGACAGGGACATTCACCCCTCCACTTT.

The V and J genes are TRBV10-3 and TRBJ2-2, with TRBD1 matching over 7 bases. Germline loops: CDR1 ENHRY, CDR2 SYGVKD. The V gene end was trimmed by 3 bases and the J gene end by 3 bases; junction bases not matched to a gene: 4. This CDR3 region has 15 residues. The CDR3 DNA reads TGTGCCATCAGTGAAAGGCAGGGGGACACCGGGGAGCTGTTTTTT. Encoded protein: CAISERQGDTGELFF.

The rearrangement links TRBV12-2 to TRBJ2-7; the table gives TRBD2 as D, unverified against the DNA. TRBV12-2 is annotated as a pseudogene. CDR3 size: 14 residues. The CDR3 sequence is CASRLEVGGKVQYF. The DNA for the CDR3 is TGTGCAAGTCGCTTAGAGGTTGGCGGGAAGGTGCAGTACTTC.

This clone was counted only a few times. J is TRBJ2-7 and V is TRBV5-5; TRBD2 might be the D (6 bases). The CDR3 runs 15 residues. The ends were cut back, 6 bases at V and 7 bases at J, with 23 bases in the middle. CDR1 and CDR2 from the germline V gene are SGHKS and YYEKEE (reference sequence). CDR3 amino acids: CASTTYSGTPPEQYF. DNA of the CDR3: TGTGCCAGCACCACCTACTCCGGGACTCCACCAGAGCAGTACTTC.

The chain links TRBV11-2 to TRBJ2-6; D is undetermined. Germline CDR1 and CDR2: SGHAT and FQNNGV. The CDR3 loop spans 14 amino acids. Deletions cut 4 bases from V and 2 bases from J, with 6 bases between. The CDR3 region is CASSSATGANVLTF. Written as DNA, the CDR3 is TGTGCCAGCAGCTCTGCGACTGGGGCCAACGTCCTGACTTTC.

This clone has just one count. The DNA for the CDR3 is TGTGCCAGTAGCGCCTCCGGGACAGGGGCTCGCGAGCAGTACTTC. This codes for CASSASGTGAREQYF. The V gene is TRBV19, the J gene TRBJ2-7; 10 bases align to TRBD1. Trimming removed 6 bases from V and 6 bases from J; junction bases left unmatched: 11. The CDR3 has 15 amino acids. From germline, CDR1 is LNHDA and CDR2 SQIVND (reference sequence). The full variable domain, in which reference TRBV19 and TRBJ2-7 provide the parts outside the CDR3, is DGGITQSPKYLFRKEGQNVTLSCEQNLNHDAMYWYRQDPGQGLRLIYYSQIVNDFQKGDIAEGYSVSREKKESFPLTVTSAQKNPTAFYLCASSASGTGAREQYFGPGTRLTVT.

This CDR3 reads CASSTNPAGAKNIQYF. DNA of the CDR3: TGTGCCAGCAGTACCAACCCAGCGGGGGCCAAAAACATTCAGTACTTC. This rearrangement joins TRBV28 to TRBJ2-4; 7 nucleotides agree with TRBD2. V shed 5 bases, J shed 1 base, and the junction held 8 bases outside the gene matches. The V gene's germline CDR1 is MDHEN and CDR2 SYDVKM. This CDR3 spans 16 amino acids.

The chain joins TRBV30 to TRBJ1-2, with 7 nucleotides matching TRBD1. The CDR3 covers 13 residues. Per the germline V gene, CDR1 is GTSNPN and CDR2 is SVGIG (reference sequence). J lost 4 bases, V lost 4 bases, and 6 bases had no gene match. In nucleotides, the CDR3 is TGTGCCTGGACATCGGGACAGTTCTATGGCTACACCTTC. Translated: CAWTSGQFYGYTF.

V and J are TRBV5-6 and TRBJ2-7; D ambiguous. The CDR3 is 11 amino acids. Germline V gene sequence: CDR1 SGHDT, CDR2 YYEEEE. The V end lost 3 bases, the J end lost 7 bases, and 8 bases lay between the germline ends. The CDR3 region is CASSYKLEQYF. The CDR3 bases are TGTGCCAGCAGCTACAAGTTGGAGCAGTACTTC. Filled out from reference TRBV5-6 and TRBJ2-7, the complete variable domain reads DAGVTQSPTHLIKTRGQQVTLRCSPKSGHDTVSWYQQALGQGPQFIFQYYEEEERQRGNFPDRFSGHQFPNYSSELNVNALLLGDSALYLCASSYKLEQYFGPGTRLTVT.